One and the same sample provided the 32 T cell receptor beta chains below, sequenced in a study of CD8 T cells in Susac syndrome. A quantity of roughly 0.5 to 1 ug RNA underwent reverse transcription using random hexamers. TCRdb re-called the immunoSEQ multiplex PCR reads with MiXCR, one entry per CDR3 protein. The sample lists about 180,000 distinct CDR3 sequences; 85% to 95% were seen once. Sequencing was performed on CD4+ T cells from PBMCs. These receptor sequences come from a human donor with Susac syndrome.

This clonotype occurred once. The chain links TRBV7-2 to TRBJ2-1, with 10 positions matching TRBD2. The CDR3 length is 15 residues. The V gene end was trimmed by 3 bases and the J gene end by 4 bases; junction bases not matched to a gene: 3. The V gene's germline CDR1 is SGHTA and CDR2 FQGNSA. The CDR3 loop is CASSFSGGPYNEQFF. CDR3 DNA: TGTGCCAGCAGCTTTAGCGGGGGGCCTTACAATGAGCAGTTCTTC.

The V gene is TRBV7-9, the J gene TRBJ1-1; 9 bases agree with TRBD1. This CDR3 has 14 residues. CDR1 is SEHNR, CDR2 FQNEAQ, per germline (reference sequence). The V gene end was trimmed by 1 base and the J gene end by 12 bases; junction bases not matched to a gene: 9. CDR3: CASSLEQGAGVTFF. DNA for the CDR3: TGTGCCAGCAGCTTAGAACAGGGGGCCGGTGTGACTTTCTTT.

The chain employs TRBV20-1 and TRBJ2-7, with D perhaps TRBD1 (5 bases). Germline values: CDR1 DFQATT, CDR2 SNEGSKA (reference sequence). V was clipped by 1 base and J by 4 bases, with 8 bases between them. This CDR3 region has 12 residues. Written as DNA, the CDR3 is TGCAGTGCTAGAGGCAGGGTTTACGAGCAGTACTTC. Amino acid sequence: CSARGRVYEQYF.

The chain uses TRBV7-8 and TRBJ1-5, with D hard to call. The germline gives CDR1 SGHVS, CDR2 FQNEAQ. The V gene lost 1 base and the J gene lost 4 bases, with 11 bases spanning the gap. The CDR3 consists of 15 residues. The CDR3 region has the DNA TGTGCCAGCAGCTTAGGGTCCGTTACTAATCAGCCCCAGCATTTT. This gives the protein CASSLGSVTNQPQHF.

The chain has TRBV29-1 and TRBJ1-1; possibly TRBD1 for D (5 bases). CDR3 length: 13 residues. CDR1 is SQVTM and CDR2 is ANQGSEA in the germline V gene. Trimming shortened V by 5 bases and J by 3 bases, and 13 bases separated the two germline ends. CDR3 loop: CSVSGISYTEAFF. The CDR3 region has the DNA TGCAGCGTTTCAGGGATATCATACACTGAAGCTTTCTTT.

This chain connects TRBV24-1 to TRBJ2-1, with 7 bases aligning to TRBD1. Per the germline V gene, CDR1 is KGHDR and CDR2 is SFDVKD. This CDR3 is 16 amino acids long. With V trimmed by 2 bases and J by 8 bases, 11 bases remained unmatched. CDR3 sequence (DNA): TGTGCCACCAGTGATTCTGTAAGGGGGCGCGACTATGAGCAGTTCTTC. Residues: CATSDSVRGRDYEQFF.

This chain joins TRBV29-1 and TRBJ1-4; D is unresolved. V was trimmed by 3 bases and J by 4 bases, leaving 9 bases between them. In germline, CDR1 is SQVTM, CDR2 ANQGSEA. CDR3 length: 13 residues. CDR3 region: CSVDMAGNEKLFF. CDR3 bases: TGCAGCGTTGATATGGCGGGTAATGAAAAACTGTTTTTT.

The CDR3, as DNA: TGCGCCAGCAGCCCCCCGGGGAGGGTGCCCTACGAGCAGTACTTC. It encodes CASSPPGRVPYEQYF. The chain uses TRBV5-1 and TRBJ2-7; 7 positions match TRBD2. Trimming removed 4 bases from V and 2 bases from J; junction bases left unmatched: 9. CDR1 and CDR2 from the germline V gene are SGHRS and YFSETQ. CDR3 length: 15 residues.

This chain links TRBV24-1 with TRBJ2-5, with D perhaps TRBD2 (6 bases). Germline CDR1 KGHDR, CDR2 SFDVKD. CDR3 length: 15 residues. Trimming removed 1 base at V and 5 bases at J, with 13 bases between. The CDR3 nucleotides are TGTGCCACCAGTGATTTCAAGGGAGGTGGGGAGACCCAGTACTTC. Its translation: CATSDFKGGGETQYF.

This chain uses TRBV20-1 with TRBJ2-1; the match to TRBD1 covers 8 bases. The CDR3 contains 14 residues. Germline CDR1 reads DFQATT; CDR2 reads SNEGSKA (reference sequence). The V gene end was trimmed by 1 base and the J gene end by 5 bases; junction bases not matched to a gene: 4. DNA for the CDR3: TGCAGTGCTAGAGGGACAGGGCCAAACAATGAGCAGTTCTTC. Protein sequence: CSARGTGPNNEQFF.

The genes are TRBV27 and TRBJ1-1, with no clear D. Trimming removed 5 bases at V and 11 bases at J, with 18 bases between. Germline V gives CDR1 MNHEY, CDR2 SMNVEV (reference sequence). The CDR3 spans 13 residues. The CDR3 coding sequence is TGTGCCAGCAGTCCGACGGGAGTCGAAGCGGCTTTCTTT. It specifies CASSPTGVEAAFF.

The chain joins TRBV7-9 to TRBJ1-4, with D tentatively TRBD1 (5 bases). Deletions cut 3 bases from V and 4 bases from J, with 15 bases between. Germline V lookup: CDR1 SEHNR, CDR2 FQNEAQ (reference sequence). This CDR3 spans 16 amino acids. In DNA form, the CDR3 reads TGTGCCAGCAGCTTTCTCCCGACAGTGAATAATGAAAAACTGTTTTTT. Translated, it gives CASSFLPTVNNEKLFF.

The V and J genes are TRBV6-2 or TRBV6-3 and TRBJ1-1; D is undetermined. V was pared by 2 bases and J by 1 base, with 8 bases between. Germline lookup yields CDR1 MNHEY and CDR2 SVGEGT. This CDR3 is 14 amino acids long. For the CDR3, the DNA is TGTGCCAGCAGTTACGCTGGCGGGAACACTGAAGCTTTCTTT. Translation gives CASSYAGGNTEAFF.

The chain recombines TRBV2 with TRBJ2-1; a possible D gene is TRBD2 (5 bases). The V end lost 6 bases, the J end lost 8 bases, and 11 bases lay between the germline ends. Germline CDR1 reads SNHLY; CDR2 reads FYNNEI. This CDR3 is built from 12 residues. The CDR3, as DNA: TGTGCCAGCAGGGGTCGGCGGGATGAGCAGTTCTTC. Translation gives CASRGRRDEQFF.

The chain combines TRBV7-9 with TRBJ2-5; no firm D call. This CDR3 comprises 14 residues. Trimming shortened V by 1 base and J by 2 bases, and 8 bases separated the two germline ends. Germline V gives CDR1 SEHNR, CDR2 FQNEAQ (reference sequence). The CDR3 loop is CASSLEMGQETQYF. CDR3 DNA: TGTGCCAGCAGCTTAGAGATGGGTCAAGAGACCCAGTACTTC.

This chain connects TRBV7-9 to TRBJ1-1; a weak D match, TRBD1 (5 bases). Trimming pared 5 bases from V and 1 base from J, leaving 11 bases between. From germline, CDR1 is SEHNR and CDR2 FQNEAQ (reference sequence). This CDR3 region has 14 residues. CDR3 in amino acids: CASSGGLGNTEAFF. The CDR3 nucleotides read TGTGCCAGCAGCGGGGGACTGGGGAACACTGAAGCTTTCTTT.

The CDR3 loop reads CASSEVGLNTEAFF. CDR3 in DNA: TGTGCCAGCAGTGAGGTGGGGTTGAACACTGAAGCTTTCTTT. The chain carries TRBV25-1 and TRBJ1-1; D not resolved. The V end was cut by 3 bases, the J end by 0 bases, with 8 bases between. This CDR3 spans 14 amino acids. CDR1 and CDR2 from the germline V gene are MGHDK and SYGVNS.

The chain's CDR3 is CASGGQGFSEQYF. Here the CDR3 DNA reads TGTGCCAGCGGTGGACAGGGGTTCAGCGAGCAGTACTTC. The V call is TRBV7-9, the J call TRBJ2-7; 9 positions match TRBD1. The CDR3 covers 13 residues. Germline CDR1 SEHNR, CDR2 FQNEAQ (reference sequence). With V trimmed by 8 bases and J by 6 bases, 8 bases remained unmatched.

This chain joins TRBV12-3 or TRBV12-4 and TRBJ1-3, with 7 bases identical to TRBD1. V was pared by 5 bases and J by 3 bases, with 4 bases of the junction left unmatched. The CDR3 covers 14 residues. CDR3: CASSPRGHGNTIYF. In nucleotides, the CDR3 is TGTGCCAGCAGTCCAAGGGGGCATGGAAACACCATATATTTT.

The rearrangement uses TRBV15 and TRBJ1-4, with D perhaps matching TRBD1 (5 bases). The V and J ends lost 4 bases and 7 bases respectively, with 10 bases between them. The germline V gene encodes CDR1 LNHNV and CDR2 YYDKDF (reference sequence). The length of the CDR3 is 13 residues. Here the CDR3 reads CATSIDGTEKLFF. As DNA, the CDR3 is TGTGCCACCAGCATAGACGGGACTGAAAAACTGTTTTTT.

In its sample, this clonotype was seen once. The chain carries TRBV20-1 and TRBJ2-7, with 7 bases that match TRBD1. Germline-derived CDR1 and CDR2 are DFQATT and SNEGSKA (reference sequence). This CDR3 contains 16 residues. The V gene end was trimmed by 1 base and the J gene end by 5 bases; junction bases not matched to a gene: 14. Written as DNA, the CDR3 is TGCAGTGCTAGAGCTTCCTCGACAGGGAGACCTAACGAGCAGTACTTC. Its translation: CSARASSTGRPNEQYF.

CDR3 sequence: CASSQVGTSDYEQYF. The CDR3 DNA is TGCGCCAGCAGCCAAGTCGGGACTAGCGACTACGAGCAGTACTTC. This sequence joins TRBV4-3 and TRBJ2-7; TRBD2 matches 10 bases. Per germline, CDR1 LGHNA and CDR2 YSLEER. This CDR3 contains 15 residues. Germline trimming cut 1 base from V and 3 bases from J; bases unmatched to any gene: 3.

The gene calls are TRBV5-4 and TRBJ2-1; D is unclear. V was trimmed by 5 bases and J by 0 bases, leaving 15 bases between them. The germline CDR1 and CDR2 sequences are SGHNT and YYREEE (reference sequence). The CDR3 consists of 16 residues. The CDR3 DNA is TGTGCCAGCAGTCAGGTCTACCTTAGCTCCTACAATGAGCAGTTCTTC. It translates to CASSQVYLSSYNEQFF.

The V call is TRBV23-1, the J call TRBJ1-1; 9 bases are shared with TRBD1. TRBV23-1 is placed among ORFs of uncertain function. Unmatched junction bases numbered 3, after V lost 10 bases and J lost 3 bases. The CDR3 is made up of 12 amino acids. The CDR3 is CAIRTGDTEAFF. The DNA of the CDR3 is TGCGCCATCCGGACAGGGGACACTGAAGCTTTCTTT.

This sequence joins TRBV5-1 and TRBJ2-2, with 7 bases lining up with TRBD1. CDR3 length: 16 amino acids. Losses at the gene ends were 0 bases for V and 0 bases for J; bases not matched to a gene: 2. Per the germline V gene, CDR1 is SGHRS and CDR2 is YFSETQ. This CDR3 is CASSLEGATNTGELFF. In nucleotides, the CDR3 is TGCGCCAGCAGCTTGGAGGGGGCGACGAACACCGGGGAGCTGTTTTTT.

This CDR3 reads CSARVLDRVGVGYTF. The CDR3 DNA sequence: TGCAGTGCTAGAGTTCTCGACAGGGTGGGTGTAGGCTACACCTTC. V and J are TRBV20-1 and TRBJ1-2, with TRBD1 matching 7 bases. The germline V gene has CDR1 DFQATT and CDR2 SNEGSKA (reference sequence). CDR3 length: 15 residues. V was pared by 1 base and J by 8 bases, with 13 bases of the junction left unmatched.

This chain connects TRBV7-2 to TRBJ1-1, with a weak D call TRBD1 (5 bases). Germline CDR1 SGHTA, CDR2 FQGNSA. V lost 4 bases to trimming and J lost 4 bases, with 13 bases between them. CDR3 length equals 14 residues. The CDR3 DNA reads as TGTGCCAGCAGCTCGGGACTGCGGACCACTGAAGCTTTCTTT. Translated: CASSSGLRTTEAFF.

This chain connects TRBV29-1 to TRBJ2-1, with TRBD1 matching 7 bases. The CDR3 has 14 residues. Germline loops: CDR1 SQVTM, CDR2 ANQGSEA. After removal of 7 bases from V and 4 bases from J, the junction contained 10 bases not matched to a gene. The CDR3 bases are TGCAGCGCGATGAGACAGGGCGGTTACAATGAGCAGTTCTTC. It is translated as CSAMRQGGYNEQFF.

The gene calls are TRBV5-4 and TRBJ1-2; no reliable D call. The ends were cut back, 3 bases at V and 7 bases at J, with 7 bases in the middle. CDR3 size: 11 residues. Germline CDR1 and CDR2: SGHNT and YYREEE (reference sequence). CDR3 sequence: CASSSDIGYTF. DNA of the CDR3: TGTGCCAGCAGCTCTGACATTGGCTACACCTTC.

The chain employs TRBV10-3 and TRBJ2-6; tentatively, D is TRBD1 (5 bases). V was cut by 10 bases and J by 10 bases, with 11 bases left in between. The CDR3 contains 11 residues. Germline CDR1 is ENHRY and CDR2 is SYGVKD. The chain's CDR3 is CASRQMNVLTF. For the CDR3, the DNA is TGTGCCAGTAGACAGATGAACGTCCTGACTTTC.

The J gene is TRBJ1-1, the V gene TRBV27, with D possibly being TRBD1 (5 bases). Trimming stripped 1 base from V and 8 bases from J, with 11 bases between. Germline loops: CDR1 MNHEY, CDR2 SMNVEV (reference sequence). This CDR3 has 13 residues. DNA for the CDR3: TGTGCCAGCAGTTTATGGGGCCAGGCCGAAGCTTTCTTT. Its translation is CASSLWGQAEAFF.

The chain joins TRBV3-1 to TRBJ1-1; possibly TRBD1 for D (5 bases). The CDR3 has 14 amino acids. The germline V and J ends were trimmed by 4 bases and 1 base, with 10 bases remaining between them. Germline V gene lookup returns CDR1 LGHDT and CDR2 YNNKEL (reference sequence). CDR3 bases: TGTGCCAGCAGCCGCGCGGACACGAACACTGAAGCTTTCTTT. Amino acids: CASSRADTNTEAFF. The variable domain in full, completed from reference TRBV3-1 and TRBJ1-1, reads DTAVSQTPKYLVTQMGNDKSIKCEQNLGHDTMYWYKQDSKKFLKIMFSYNNKELIINETVPNRFSPKSPDKAHLNLHINSLELGDSAVYFCASSRADTNTEAFFGQGTRLTVV.